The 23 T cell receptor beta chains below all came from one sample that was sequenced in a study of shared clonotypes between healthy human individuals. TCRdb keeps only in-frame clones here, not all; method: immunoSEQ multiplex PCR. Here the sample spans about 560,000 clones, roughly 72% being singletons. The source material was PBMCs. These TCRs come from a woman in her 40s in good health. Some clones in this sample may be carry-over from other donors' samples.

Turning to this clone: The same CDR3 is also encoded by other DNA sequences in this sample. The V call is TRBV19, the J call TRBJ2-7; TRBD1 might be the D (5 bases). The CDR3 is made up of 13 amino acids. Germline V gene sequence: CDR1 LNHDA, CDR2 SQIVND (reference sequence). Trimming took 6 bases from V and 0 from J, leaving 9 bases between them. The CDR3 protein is CASSLQASYEQYF. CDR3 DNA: TGTGCCAGTAGCCTACAGGCCTCCTACGAGCAGTACTTC.

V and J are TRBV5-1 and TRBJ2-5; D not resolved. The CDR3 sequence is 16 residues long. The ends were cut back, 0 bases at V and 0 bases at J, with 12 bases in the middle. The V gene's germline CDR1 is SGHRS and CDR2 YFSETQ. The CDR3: CASSLVMGSDQETQYF. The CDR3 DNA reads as TGCGCCAGCAGCTTGGTAATGGGATCTGACCAAGAGACCCAGTACTTC.

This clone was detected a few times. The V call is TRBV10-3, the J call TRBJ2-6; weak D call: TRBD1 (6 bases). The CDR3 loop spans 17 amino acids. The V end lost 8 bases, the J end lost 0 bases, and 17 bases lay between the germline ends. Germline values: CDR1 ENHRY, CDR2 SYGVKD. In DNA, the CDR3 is TGTGCCATCCGCGAGGGGGTTCTCAACTCTGGGGCCAACGTCCTGACTTTC. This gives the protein CAIREGVLNSGANVLTF.

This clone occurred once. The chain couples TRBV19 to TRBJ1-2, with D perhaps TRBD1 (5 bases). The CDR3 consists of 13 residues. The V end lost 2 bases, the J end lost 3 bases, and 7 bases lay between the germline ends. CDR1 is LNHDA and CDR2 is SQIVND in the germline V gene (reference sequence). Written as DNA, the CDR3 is TGTGCCAGTAGTATATCCAGGGACTATGGCTACACCTTC. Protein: CASSISRDYGYTF.

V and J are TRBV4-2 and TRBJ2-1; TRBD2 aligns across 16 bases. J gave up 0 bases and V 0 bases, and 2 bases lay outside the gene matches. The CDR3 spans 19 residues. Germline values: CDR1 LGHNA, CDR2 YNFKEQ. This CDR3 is CASSQDGTSGRGSYNEQFF. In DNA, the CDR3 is TGTGCCAGCAGCCAAGATGGGACTAGCGGGAGGGGCTCCTACAATGAGCAGTTCTTC.

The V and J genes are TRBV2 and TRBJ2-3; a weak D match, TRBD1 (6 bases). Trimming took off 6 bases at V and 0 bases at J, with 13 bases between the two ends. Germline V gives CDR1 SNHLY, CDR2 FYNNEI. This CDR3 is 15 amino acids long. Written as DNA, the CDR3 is TGTGCCAGCAGCCCGGGACAACCGAGCACAGATACGCAGTATTTT. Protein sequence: CASSPGQPSTDTQYF.

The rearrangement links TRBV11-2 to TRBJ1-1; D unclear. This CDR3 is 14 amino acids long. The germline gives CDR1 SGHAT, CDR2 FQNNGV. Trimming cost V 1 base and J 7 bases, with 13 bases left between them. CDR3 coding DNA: TGTGCCAGCAGCTTAGGGTGGACTCCGGTTGAAGCTTTCTTT. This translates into CASSLGWTPVEAFF. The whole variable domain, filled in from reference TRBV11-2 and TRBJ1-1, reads EAGVAQSPRYKIIEKRQSVAFWCNPISGHATLYWYQQILGQGPKLLIQFQNNGVVDDSQLPKDRFSAERLKGVDSTLKIQPAKLEDSAVYLCASSLGWTPVEAFFGQGTRLTVV.

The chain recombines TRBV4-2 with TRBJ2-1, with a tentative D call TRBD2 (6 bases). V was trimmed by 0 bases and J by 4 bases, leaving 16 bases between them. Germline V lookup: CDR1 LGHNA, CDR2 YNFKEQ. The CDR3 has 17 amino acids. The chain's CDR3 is CASSQDVAGSAYNEQFF. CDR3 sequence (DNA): TGTGCCAGCAGCCAAGATGTTGCGGGAAGCGCGTACAATGAGCAGTTCTTC.

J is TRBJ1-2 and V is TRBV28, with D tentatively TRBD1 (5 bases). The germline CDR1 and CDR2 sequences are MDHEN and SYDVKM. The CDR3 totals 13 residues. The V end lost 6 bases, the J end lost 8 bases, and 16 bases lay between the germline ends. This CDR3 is CASRDGTAWGYTF. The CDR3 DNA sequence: TGTGCCAGCAGGGACGGGACTGCCTGGGGCTACACCTTC.

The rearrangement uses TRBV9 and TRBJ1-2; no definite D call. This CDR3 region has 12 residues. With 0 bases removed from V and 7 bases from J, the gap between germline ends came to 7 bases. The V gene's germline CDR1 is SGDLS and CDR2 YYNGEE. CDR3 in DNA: TGTGCCAGCAGCGTAGCGAGGTCTGGCTACACCTTC. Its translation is CASSVARSGYTF.

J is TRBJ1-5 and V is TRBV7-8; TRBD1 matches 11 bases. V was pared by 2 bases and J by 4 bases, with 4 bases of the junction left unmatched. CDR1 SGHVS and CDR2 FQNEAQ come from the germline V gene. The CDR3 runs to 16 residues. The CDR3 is CASSLRGQGVNQPQHF. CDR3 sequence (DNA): TGTGCCAGCAGCTTACGGGGACAGGGGGTAAATCAGCCCCAGCATTTT.

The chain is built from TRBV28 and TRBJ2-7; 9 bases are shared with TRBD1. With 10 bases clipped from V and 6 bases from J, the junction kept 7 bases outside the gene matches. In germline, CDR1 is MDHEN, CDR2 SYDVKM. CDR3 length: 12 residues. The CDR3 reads CATGTGSVEQYF. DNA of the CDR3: TGTGCCACCGGGACAGGGTCGGTCGAGCAGTACTTC.

CDR3 DNA: TGCAGCGTTGCCGTCAGGGGGGGGACCTACGAGCAGTACTTC. The encoded protein is CSVAVRGGTYEQYF. The genes are TRBV29-1 and TRBJ2-7; either TRBD1 or TRBD2 may supply D (7 bases each). The V gene lost 4 bases and the J gene lost 2 bases, with 15 bases spanning the gap. Germline assignment: CDR1 SQVTM and CDR2 ANQGSEA. The CDR3 spans 14 residues.

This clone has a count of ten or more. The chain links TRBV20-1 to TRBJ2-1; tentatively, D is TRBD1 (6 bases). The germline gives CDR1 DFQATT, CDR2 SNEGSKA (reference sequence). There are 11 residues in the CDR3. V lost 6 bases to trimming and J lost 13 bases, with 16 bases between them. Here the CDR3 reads CSAQEGVHQFF. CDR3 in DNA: TGCAGTGCCCAAGAGGGGGTACACCAGTTCTTC.

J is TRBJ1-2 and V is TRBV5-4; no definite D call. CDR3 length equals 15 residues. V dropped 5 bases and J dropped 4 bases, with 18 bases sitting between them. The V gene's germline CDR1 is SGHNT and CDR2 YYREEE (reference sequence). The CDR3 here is CASRSGVAVGYGYTF. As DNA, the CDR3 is TGTGCCAGCAGATCCGGTGTGGCCGTCGGCTATGGCTACACCTTC. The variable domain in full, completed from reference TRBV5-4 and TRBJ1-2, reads ETGVTQSPTHLIKTRGQQVTLRCSSQSGHNTVSWYQQALGQGPQFIFQYYREEENGRGNFPPRFSGLQFPNYSSELNVNALELDDSALYLCASRSGVAVGYGYTFGSGTRLTVV.

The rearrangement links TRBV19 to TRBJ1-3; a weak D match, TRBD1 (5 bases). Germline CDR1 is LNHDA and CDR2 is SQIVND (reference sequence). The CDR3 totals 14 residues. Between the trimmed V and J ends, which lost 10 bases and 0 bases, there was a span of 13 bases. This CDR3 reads CATRRQSSGNTIYF. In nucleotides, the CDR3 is TGTGCCACCCGGCGACAGAGCTCTGGAAACACCATATATTTT.

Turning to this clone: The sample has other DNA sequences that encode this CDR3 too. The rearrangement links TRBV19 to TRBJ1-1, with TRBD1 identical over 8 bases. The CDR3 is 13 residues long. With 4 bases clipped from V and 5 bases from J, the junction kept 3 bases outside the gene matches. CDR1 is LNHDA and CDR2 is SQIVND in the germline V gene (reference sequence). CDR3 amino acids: CASSTTGGTEAFF. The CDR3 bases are TGTGCCAGTAGTACCACAGGGGGGACTGAAGCTTTCTTT.

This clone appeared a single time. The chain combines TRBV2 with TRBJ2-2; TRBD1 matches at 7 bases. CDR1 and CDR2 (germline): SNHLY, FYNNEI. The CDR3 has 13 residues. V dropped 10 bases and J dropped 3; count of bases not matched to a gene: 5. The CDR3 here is CATTQGYTGELFF. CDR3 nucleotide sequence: TGTGCCACCACACAGGGGTACACCGGGGAGCTGTTTTTT.

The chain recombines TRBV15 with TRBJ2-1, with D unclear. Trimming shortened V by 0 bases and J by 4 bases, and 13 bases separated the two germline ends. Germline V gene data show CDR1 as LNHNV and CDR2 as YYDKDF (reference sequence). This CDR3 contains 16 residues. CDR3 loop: CATSRETGRLYNEQFF. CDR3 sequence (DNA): TGTGCCACCAGCAGAGAGACCGGACGGCTATACAATGAGCAGTTCTTC.

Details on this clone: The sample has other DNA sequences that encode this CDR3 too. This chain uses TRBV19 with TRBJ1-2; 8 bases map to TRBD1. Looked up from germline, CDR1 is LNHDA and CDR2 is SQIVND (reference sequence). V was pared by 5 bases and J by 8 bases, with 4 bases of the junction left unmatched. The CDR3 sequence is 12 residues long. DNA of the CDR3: TGTGCCAGTAGTCAGGGGGCGCGAGGCTACACCTTC. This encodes CASSQGARGYTF.

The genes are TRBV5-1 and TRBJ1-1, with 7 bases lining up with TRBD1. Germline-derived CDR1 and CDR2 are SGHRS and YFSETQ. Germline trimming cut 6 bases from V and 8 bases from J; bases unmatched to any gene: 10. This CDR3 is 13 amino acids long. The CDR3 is CASIATGTEEAFF. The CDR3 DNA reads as TGCGCCAGCATCGCCACCGGGACAGAAGAAGCTTTCTTT. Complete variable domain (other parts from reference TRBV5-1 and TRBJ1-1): KAGVTQTPRYLIKTRGQQVTLSCSPISGHRSVSWYQQTPGQGLQFLFEYFSETQRNKGNFPGRFSGRQFSNSRSEMNVSTLELGDSALYLCASIATGTEEAFFGQGTRLTVV.

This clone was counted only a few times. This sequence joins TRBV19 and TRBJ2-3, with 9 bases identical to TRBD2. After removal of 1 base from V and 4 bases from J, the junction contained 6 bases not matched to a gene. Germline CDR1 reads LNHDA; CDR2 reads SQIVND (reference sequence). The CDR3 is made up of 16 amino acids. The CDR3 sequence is CASSIVGSGSADTQYF. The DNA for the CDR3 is TGTGCCAGTAGTATAGTCGGTAGCGGGAGCGCAGATACGCAGTATTTT.

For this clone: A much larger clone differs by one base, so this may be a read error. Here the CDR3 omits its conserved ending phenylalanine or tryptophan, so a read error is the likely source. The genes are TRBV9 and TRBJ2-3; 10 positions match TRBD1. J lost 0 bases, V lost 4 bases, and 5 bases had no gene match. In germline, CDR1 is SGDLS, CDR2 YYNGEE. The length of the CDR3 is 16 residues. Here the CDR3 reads CASSRRTGGSTDTQYL. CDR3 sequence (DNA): TGTGCCAGCAGCAGACGGACAGGGGGAAGCACAGATACGCAGTATCTT.